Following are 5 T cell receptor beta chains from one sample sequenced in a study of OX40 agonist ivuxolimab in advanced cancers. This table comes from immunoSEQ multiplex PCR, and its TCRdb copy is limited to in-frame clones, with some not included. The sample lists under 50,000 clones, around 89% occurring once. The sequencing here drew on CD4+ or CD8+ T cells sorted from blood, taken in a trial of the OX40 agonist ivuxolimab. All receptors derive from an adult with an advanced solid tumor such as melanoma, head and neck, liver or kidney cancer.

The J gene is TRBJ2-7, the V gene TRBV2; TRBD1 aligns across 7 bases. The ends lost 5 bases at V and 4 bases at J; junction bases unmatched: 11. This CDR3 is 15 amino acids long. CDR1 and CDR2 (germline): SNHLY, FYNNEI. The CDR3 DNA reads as TGTGCCAGCAGTATTACTCCGGGACAGAGATACGAGCAGTACTTC. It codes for CASSITPGQRYEQYF.

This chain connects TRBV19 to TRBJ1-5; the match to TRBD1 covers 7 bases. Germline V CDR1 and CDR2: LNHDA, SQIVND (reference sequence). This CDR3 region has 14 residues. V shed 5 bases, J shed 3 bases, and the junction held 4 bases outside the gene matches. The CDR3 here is CASSVQGNNQPQHF. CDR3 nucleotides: TGTGCCAGTAGTGTACAGGGGAACAATCAGCCCCAGCATTTT. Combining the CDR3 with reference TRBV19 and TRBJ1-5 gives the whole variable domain DGGITQSPKYLFRKEGQNVTLSCEQNLNHDAMYWYRQDPGQGLRLIYYSQIVNDFQKGDIAEGYSVSREKKESFPLTVTSAQKNPTAFYLCASSVQGNNQPQHFGDGTRLSIL.

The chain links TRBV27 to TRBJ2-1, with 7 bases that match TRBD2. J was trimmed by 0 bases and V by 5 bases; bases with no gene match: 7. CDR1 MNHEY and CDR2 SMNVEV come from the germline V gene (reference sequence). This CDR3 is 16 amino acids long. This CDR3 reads CASSDLGGSSYNEQFF. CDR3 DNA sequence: TGTGCCAGCAGTGACCTCGGGGGGAGCTCCTACAATGAGCAGTTCTTC.

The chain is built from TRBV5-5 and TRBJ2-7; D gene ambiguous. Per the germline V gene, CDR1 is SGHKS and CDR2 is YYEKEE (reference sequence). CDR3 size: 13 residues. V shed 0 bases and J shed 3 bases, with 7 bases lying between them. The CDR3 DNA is TGTGCCAGCAGCTTGGGTTCTGGCTACGAGCAGTACTTC. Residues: CASSLGSGYEQYF.

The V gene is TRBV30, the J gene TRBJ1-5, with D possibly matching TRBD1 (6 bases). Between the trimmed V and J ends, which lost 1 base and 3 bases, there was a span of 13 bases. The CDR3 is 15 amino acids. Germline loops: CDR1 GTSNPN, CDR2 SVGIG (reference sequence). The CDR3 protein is CAWSEQGLFNQPQHF. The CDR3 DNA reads TGTGCCTGGAGTGAACAGGGTTTATTCAATCAGCCCCAGCATTTT.